Reported below is one T cell receptor beta chain. The data belong to a study of cytomegalovirus exposure and HLA in healthy donors. CDR3 length equals 18 residues. Germline trimming cut 6 bases from V and 0 bases from J; bases unmatched to any gene: 9. Germline loops: CDR1 LNHDA, CDR2 SQIVND (reference sequence). Sequenced by immunoSEQ multiplex PCR; TCRdb stores in-frame clones only, minus some. The sample records 350,000 or so clones, approximately 90% being singletons. Sample: PBMCs. This clonotype originated in a woman under 30 in good health and CMV-seronegative. V gene TRBV19 combines with J gene TRBJ2-3; 13 nucleotides agree with TRBD2. CDR3 DNA: TGTGCCAGTAGCCCGGAGGGACTAGCGGGACCTAGCACAGATACGCAGTATTTT. It specifies CASSPEGLAGPSTDTQYF.